Sequencing of this T cell receptor (beta chain) was carried out in a study of technical replicates of blood from a handful of donors. In its sample, this clone was seen once. TCRdb keeps only in-frame clones here, not all; method: immunoSEQ multiplex PCR. The sample has 90,000 or so clones, roughly 94% seen once. The sequence came from a human donor in good health. Sequencing used T cells isolated from PBMCs.

The CDR3 reads CASSVDGRVGTDTQYF. The CDR3 region has the DNA TGTGCCAGCAGCGTAGACGGCAGGGTAGGCACAGATACGCAGTATTTT. This chain links TRBV9 with TRBJ2-3, with D possibly TRBD1 on 5 matching bases. Trimming took 0 bases from V and 1 from J, leaving 12 bases between them. The CDR3 spans 16 residues. Germline loops: CDR1 SGDLS, CDR2 YYNGEE.